This TCR beta chain was identified in a study of regulatory T cells in long-lasting Graves disease. Time point of the sample: persistent/refractory GD, antithyroid drugs over 5 years with positive TRAb. There was RNA extracted from PBMCs, and the TCR library was made from it. The CDR3 contains 13 residues. V was clipped by 2 bases and J by 0 bases, with 8 bases between them. Germline V gene data show CDR1 as DFQATT and CDR2 as SNEGSKA (reference sequence). Construction of TCR beta libraries relied on iRepertoire HTBI primers and on Arm-PCR targeting CDR3 regions. TCRdb reanalysed the multiplex PCR reads using MiXCR and keeps one entry per CDR3 protein. Of roughly 500,000 distinct CDR3 sequences detected, roughly a fifth appear once; the ten largest clones hold roughly 7%. Study-level results: Persistent disease was associated with favored TRBV28 usage and with favored use of TRBJ1-2 and TRBJ2-5. The persistent group shared fewer than 3,500 public clonotypes, more than the approximately 890 shared by new patients.

The sample holds many counts of this clonotype. The antigen remains undetermined. This TCR was recovered from a female donor with Graves disease. The rearrangement links TRBV20-1 to TRBJ2-7, with no clear D. Specimen: peripheral blood mononuclear cells (PBMCs), collected when the disease was refractory, from a patient treated with antithyroid drugs. The CDR3 protein is CSARSQVSYEQYF. CDR3 DNA sequence: TGCAGTGCTAGATCGCAGGTCTCCTACGAGCAGTACTTC.